Below, 3 T cell receptor beta chains from the same sample are listed, as sequenced in a study of blood T cells in healthy people across ages. A J-beta primer mix and a sample-barcoded 5' primer were used in a second PCR of roughly 6 to 11 cycles. TCRdb reanalysed the 5' RACE reads using MiXCR and keeps one entry per CDR3 protein. This sample has under 850,000 distinct CDR3 sequences, with roughly 34% found just once. Sequencing was carried out using blood. These receptors originate from a man aged 18 to 30 in good health.

This clonotype was observed many times. The rearrangement uses TRBV7-9 and TRBJ2-5, with D possibly TRBD2 on 7 matching bases. The CDR3 totals 16 residues. CDR1 is SEHNR and CDR2 is FQNEAQ in the germline V gene (reference sequence). V was cut by 5 bases and J by 5 bases, with 21 bases left in between. CDR3 coding DNA: TGTGCCAGCAGCGGGGGGGCCCACTTAGGTTGGGAGACCCAGTACTTC. Protein: CASSGGAHLGWETQYF.

This chain uses TRBV3-1 with TRBJ2-5, with D possibly being TRBD2 (5 bases). The CDR3 has 14 residues. Trimming took 0 bases from V and 5 from J, leaving 10 bases between them. Germline CDR1 and CDR2: LGHDT and YNNKEL (reference sequence). The CDR3 DNA follows: TGTGCCAGCAGCCAAGATACGGGAAGGGAGACCCAGTACTTC. It encodes CASSQDTGRETQYF.

V and J are TRBV14 and TRBJ2-5; D ambiguous. Per the germline V gene, CDR1 is SGHDN and CDR2 is FVKESK. The CDR3 sequence is 13 residues long. V was clipped by 1 base and J by 3 bases, with 6 bases between them. The CDR3 coding sequence is TGTGCCAGCAGCCAAGTACTCGAAGAGACCCAGTACTTC. The encoded protein is CASSQVLEETQYF.